This T cell receptor (beta chain) derives from a study of PD-1 blockade in mismatch repair-deficient tumors. Across the whole study: Patients had over ten mismatch repair-deficient cancer types and were previously treated and progressing.

The CDR3 length is 11 residues. V lost 4 bases, J lost 7 bases, and 7 bases lay in between. From germline, CDR1 is WSHSY and CDR2 SAAADI. Some clones are missing from TCRdb's copy, which holds only in-frame ones; the method was immunoSEQ multiplex PCR. In the table there are around 40,000 clones, around 83% of which are singletons. The TCR comes from an adult with mismatch repair-deficient cancer. The V and J genes are TRBV10-2 and TRBJ1-2; weak D call: TRBD1 (5 bases). The specimen comprised peripheral blood, sampled roughly 76 weeks after starting pembrolizumab. The CDR3 region has the DNA TGCGCCAGCAGTGTGGGGCTTGGCTACACCTTC. It codes for CASSVGLGYTF.